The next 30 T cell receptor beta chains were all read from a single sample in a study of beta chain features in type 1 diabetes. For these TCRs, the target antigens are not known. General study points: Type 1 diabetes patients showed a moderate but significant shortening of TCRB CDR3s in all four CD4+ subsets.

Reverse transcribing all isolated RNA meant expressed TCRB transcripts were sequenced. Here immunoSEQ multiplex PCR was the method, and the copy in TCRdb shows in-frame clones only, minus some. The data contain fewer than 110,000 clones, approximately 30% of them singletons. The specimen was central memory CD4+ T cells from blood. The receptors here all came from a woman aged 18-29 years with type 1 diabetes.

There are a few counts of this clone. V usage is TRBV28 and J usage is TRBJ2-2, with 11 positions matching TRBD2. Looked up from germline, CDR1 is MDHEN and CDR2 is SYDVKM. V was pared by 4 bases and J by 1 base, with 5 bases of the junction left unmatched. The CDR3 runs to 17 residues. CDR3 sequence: CASSSPGLAGNTGELFF. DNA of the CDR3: TGTGCCAGCAGTTCCCCAGGACTAGCGGGGAACACCGGGGAGCTGTTTTTT. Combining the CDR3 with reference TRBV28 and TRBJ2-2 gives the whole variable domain DVKVTQSSRYLVKRTGEKVFLECVQDMDHENMFWYRQDPGLGLRLIYFSYDVKMKEKGDIPEGYSVSREKKERFSLILESASTNQTSMYLCASSSPGLAGNTGELFFGEGSRLTVL.

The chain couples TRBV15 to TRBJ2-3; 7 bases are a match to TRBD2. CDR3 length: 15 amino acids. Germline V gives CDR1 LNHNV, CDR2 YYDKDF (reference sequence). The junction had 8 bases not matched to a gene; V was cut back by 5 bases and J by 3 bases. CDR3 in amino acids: CATSGAGRATDTQYF. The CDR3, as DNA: TGTGCCACCAGCGGGGCGGGGAGGGCAACAGATACGCAGTATTTT.

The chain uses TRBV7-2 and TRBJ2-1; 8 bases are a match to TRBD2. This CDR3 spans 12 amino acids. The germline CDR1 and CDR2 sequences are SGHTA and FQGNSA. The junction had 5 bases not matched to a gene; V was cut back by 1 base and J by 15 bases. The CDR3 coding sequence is TGTGCCAGCAGCTTAGATTCCGGGACTAGGTTCTTC. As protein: CASSLDSGTRFF.

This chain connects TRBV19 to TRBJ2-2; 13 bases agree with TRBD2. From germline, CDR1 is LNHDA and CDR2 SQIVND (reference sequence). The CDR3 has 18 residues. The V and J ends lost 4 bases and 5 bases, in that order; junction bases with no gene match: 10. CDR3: CASSKGGWTSGRTGELFF. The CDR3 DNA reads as TGTGCCAGTAGTAAGGGGGGATGGACTAGCGGGAGAACCGGGGAGCTGTTTTTT.

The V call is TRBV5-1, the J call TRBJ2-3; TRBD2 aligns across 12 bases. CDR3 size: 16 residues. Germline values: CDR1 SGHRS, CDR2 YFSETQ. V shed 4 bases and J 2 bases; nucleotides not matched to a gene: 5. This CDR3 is CASSPGLAGYTDTQYF. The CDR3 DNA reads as TGCGCCAGCAGCCCTGGACTAGCGGGGTACACAGATACGCAGTATTTT.

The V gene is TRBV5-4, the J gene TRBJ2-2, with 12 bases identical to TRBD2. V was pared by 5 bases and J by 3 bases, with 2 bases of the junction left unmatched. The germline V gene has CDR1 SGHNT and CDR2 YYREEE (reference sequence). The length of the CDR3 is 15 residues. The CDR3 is CASRRLAGDTGELFF. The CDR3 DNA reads TGTGCCAGCAGAAGACTAGCGGGAGACACCGGGGAGCTGTTTTTT.

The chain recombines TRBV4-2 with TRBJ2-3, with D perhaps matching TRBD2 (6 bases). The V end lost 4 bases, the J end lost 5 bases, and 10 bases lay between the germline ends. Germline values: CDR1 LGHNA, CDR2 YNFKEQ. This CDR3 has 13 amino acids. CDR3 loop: CASSLGGKDTQYF. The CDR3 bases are TGTGCCAGCAGCCTGGGAGGTAAAGATACGCAGTATTTT.

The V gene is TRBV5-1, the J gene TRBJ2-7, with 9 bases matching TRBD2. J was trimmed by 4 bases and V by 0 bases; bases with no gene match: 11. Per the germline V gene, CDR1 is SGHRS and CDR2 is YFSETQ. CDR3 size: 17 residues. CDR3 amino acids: CASSLDFGREGLYEQYF. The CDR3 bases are TGCGCCAGCAGCTTGGATTTCGGGCGGGAGGGTTTATACGAGCAGTACTTC.

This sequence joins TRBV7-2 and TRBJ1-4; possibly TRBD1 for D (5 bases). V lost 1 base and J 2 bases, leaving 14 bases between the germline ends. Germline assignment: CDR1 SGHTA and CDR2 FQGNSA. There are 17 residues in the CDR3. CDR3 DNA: TGTGCCAGCAGCTTAGTGGGGACTCTGTCGACTAATGAAAAACTGTTTTTT. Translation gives CASSLVGTLSTNEKLFF.

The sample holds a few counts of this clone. In DNA form, the CDR3 reads TGTGCCAGCAGCTCCGGGTTAGTGACGGATGAGCAGTTCTTC. Translated, it gives CASSSGLVTDEQFF. The rearrangement links TRBV7-2 to TRBJ2-1, with D uncertain. V dropped 4 bases and J dropped 8 bases, with 15 bases sitting between them. This CDR3 has 14 amino acids. Germline V gives CDR1 SGHTA, CDR2 FQGNSA.

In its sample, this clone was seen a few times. The CDR3 bases are TGTGCTAGTGGTTTGGGTAGCGGGAGGGAGACCCAGTACTTC. Translating it yields CASGLGSGRETQYF. The chain carries TRBV12-5 and TRBJ2-5, with 10 bases identical to TRBD2. The germline V gene encodes CDR1 LGHNT and CDR2 FRNRAP. This CDR3 spans 14 amino acids. J gave up 5 bases and V 1 base, and 1 base lay outside the gene matches.

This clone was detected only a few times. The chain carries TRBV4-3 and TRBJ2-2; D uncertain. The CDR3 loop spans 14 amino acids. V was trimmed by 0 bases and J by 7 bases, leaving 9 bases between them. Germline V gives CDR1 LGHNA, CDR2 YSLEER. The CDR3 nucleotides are TGCGCCAGCAGCCAAGATCCGGGTGTCGGGGAGCTGTTTTTT. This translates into CASSQDPGVGELFF.

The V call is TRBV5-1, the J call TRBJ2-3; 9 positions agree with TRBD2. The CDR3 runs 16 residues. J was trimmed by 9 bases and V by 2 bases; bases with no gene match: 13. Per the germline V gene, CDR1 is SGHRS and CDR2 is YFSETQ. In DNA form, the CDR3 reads TGCGCCAGCAGCTTATCGTCTAGCGGGGTGCAGGGCACGCAGTATTTT. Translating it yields CASSLSSSGVQGTQYF. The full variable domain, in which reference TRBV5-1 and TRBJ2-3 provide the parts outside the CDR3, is KAGVTQTPRYLIKTRGQQVTLSCSPISGHRSVSWYQQTPGQGLQFLFEYFSETQRNKGNFPGRFSGRQFSNSRSEMNVSTLELGDSALYLCASSLSSSGVQGTQYFGPGTRLTVL.

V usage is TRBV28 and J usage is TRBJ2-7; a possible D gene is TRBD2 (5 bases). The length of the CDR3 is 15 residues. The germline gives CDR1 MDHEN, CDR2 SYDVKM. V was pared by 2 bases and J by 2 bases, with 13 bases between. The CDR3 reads CASSLPNRGAYEQYF. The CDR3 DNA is TGTGCCAGCAGTTTACCCAACCGGGGAGCCTACGAGCAGTACTTC.

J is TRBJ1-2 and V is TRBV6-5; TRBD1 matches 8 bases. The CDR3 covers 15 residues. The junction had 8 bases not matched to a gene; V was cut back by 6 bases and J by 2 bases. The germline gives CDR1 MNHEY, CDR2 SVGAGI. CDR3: CASRPQGAQNYGYTF. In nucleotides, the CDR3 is TGTGCCAGCAGGCCTCAGGGGGCTCAGAACTATGGCTACACCTTC.

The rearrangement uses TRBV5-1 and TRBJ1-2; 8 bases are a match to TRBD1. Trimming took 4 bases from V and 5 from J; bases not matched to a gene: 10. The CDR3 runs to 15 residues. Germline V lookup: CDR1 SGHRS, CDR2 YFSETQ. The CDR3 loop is CASSPGTGLSYGYTF. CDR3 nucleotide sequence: TGCGCCAGCAGCCCCGGGACAGGCCTGTCGTATGGCTACACCTTC.

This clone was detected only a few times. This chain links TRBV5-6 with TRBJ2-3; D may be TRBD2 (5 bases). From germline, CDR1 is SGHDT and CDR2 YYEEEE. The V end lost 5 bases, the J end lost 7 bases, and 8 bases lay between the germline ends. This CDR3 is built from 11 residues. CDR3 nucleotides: TGTGCCAGCAGTTCCGGGAATACGCAGTATTTT. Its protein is CASSSGNTQYF.

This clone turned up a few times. The CDR3 sequence is CASSIAQGRVYGYTF. CDR3 nucleotide sequence: TGTGCCAGTAGTATAGCCCAGGGGCGAGTCTATGGCTACACCTTC. The rearrangement links TRBV19 to TRBJ1-2; D is possibly TRBD1 (6 bases). The CDR3 totals 15 residues. V lost 1 base, J lost 4 bases, and 13 bases lay in between. Germline CDR1 and CDR2: LNHDA and SQIVND (reference sequence).

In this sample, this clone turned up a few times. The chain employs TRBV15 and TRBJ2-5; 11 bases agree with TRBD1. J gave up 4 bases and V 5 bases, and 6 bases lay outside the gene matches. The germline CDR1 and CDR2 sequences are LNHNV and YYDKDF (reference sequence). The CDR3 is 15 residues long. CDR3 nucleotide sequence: TGTGCCACCAGCGGACAGGGGGCATTAGGAGAGACCCAGTACTTC. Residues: CATSGQGALGETQYF.

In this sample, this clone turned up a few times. In DNA form, the CDR3 reads TGTGCCTGGAGTGTTGGACTAGTGTCCAACACCGGGGAGCTGTTTTTT. Translation: CAWSVGLVSNTGELFF. The V and J genes are TRBV30 and TRBJ2-2; 7 positions match TRBD2. The trim removed 0 bases at V and 2 bases at J, leaving 6 bases unmatched. Germline-derived CDR1 and CDR2 are GTSNPN and SVGIG (reference sequence). The CDR3 is 16 amino acids. Drawing the rest from reference TRBV30 and TRBJ2-2, the complete variable domain is SQTIHQWPATLVQPVGSPLSLECTVEGTSNPNLYWYRQAAGRGLQLLFYSVGIGQISSEVPQNLSASRPQDRQFILSSKKLLLSDSGFYLCAWSVGLVSNTGELFFGEGSRLTVL.

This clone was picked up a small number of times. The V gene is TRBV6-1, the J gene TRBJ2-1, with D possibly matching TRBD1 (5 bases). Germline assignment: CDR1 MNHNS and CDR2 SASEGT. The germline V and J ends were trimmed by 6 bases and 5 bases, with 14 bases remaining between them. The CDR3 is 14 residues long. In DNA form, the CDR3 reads TGTGCCAGCAGGGACCCTGGGGCTCACAATGAGCAGTTCTTC. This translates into CASRDPGAHNEQFF.

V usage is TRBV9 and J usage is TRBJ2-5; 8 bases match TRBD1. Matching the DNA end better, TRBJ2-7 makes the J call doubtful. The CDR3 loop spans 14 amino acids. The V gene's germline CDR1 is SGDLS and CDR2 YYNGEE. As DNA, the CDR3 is TGTGCCAGCAGCAAGGGACAGGCAGCCTACGAGCAGTACTTC. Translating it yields CASSKGQAAYEQYF.

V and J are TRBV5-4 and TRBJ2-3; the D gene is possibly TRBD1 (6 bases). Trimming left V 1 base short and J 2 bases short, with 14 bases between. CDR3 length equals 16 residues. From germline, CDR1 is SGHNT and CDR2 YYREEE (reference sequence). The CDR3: CASSLLRTASTDTQYF. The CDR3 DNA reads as TGTGCCAGCAGCTTGCTTCGGACAGCCTCCACAGATACGCAGTATTTT.

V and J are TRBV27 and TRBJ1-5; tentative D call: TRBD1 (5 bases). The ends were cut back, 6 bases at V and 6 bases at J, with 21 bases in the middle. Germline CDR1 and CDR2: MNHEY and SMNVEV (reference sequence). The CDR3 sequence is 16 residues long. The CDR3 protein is CASSMTAGVKGQPQHF. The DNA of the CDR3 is TGTGCCAGCAGCATGACAGCGGGGGTAAAGGGTCAGCCCCAGCATTTT.

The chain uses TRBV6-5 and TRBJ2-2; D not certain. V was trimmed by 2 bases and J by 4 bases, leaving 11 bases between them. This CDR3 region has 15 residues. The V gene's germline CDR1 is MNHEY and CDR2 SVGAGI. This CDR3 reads CASSYTQVSTGELFF. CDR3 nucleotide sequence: TGTGCCAGCAGTTACACTCAAGTGTCCACCGGGGAGCTGTTTTTT.

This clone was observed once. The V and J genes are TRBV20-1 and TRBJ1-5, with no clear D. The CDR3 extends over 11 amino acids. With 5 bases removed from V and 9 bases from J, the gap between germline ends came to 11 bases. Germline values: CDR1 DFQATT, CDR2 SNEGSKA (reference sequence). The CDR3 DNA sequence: TGCAGTGCTTCATCCCGAGGGCCCCAGCATTTT. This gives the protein CSASSRGPQHF.

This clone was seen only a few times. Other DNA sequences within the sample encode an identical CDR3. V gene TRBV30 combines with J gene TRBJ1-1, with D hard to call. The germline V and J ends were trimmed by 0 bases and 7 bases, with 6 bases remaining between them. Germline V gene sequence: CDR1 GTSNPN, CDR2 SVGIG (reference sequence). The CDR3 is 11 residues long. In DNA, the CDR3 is TGTGCCTGGAGTGTCCGAGTTGAAGCTTTCTTT. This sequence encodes CAWSVRVEAFF.

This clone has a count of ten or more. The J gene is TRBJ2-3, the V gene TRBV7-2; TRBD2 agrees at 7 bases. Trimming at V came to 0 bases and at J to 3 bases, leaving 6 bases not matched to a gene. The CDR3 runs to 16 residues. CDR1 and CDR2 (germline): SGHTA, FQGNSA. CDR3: CASSLAAASGTDTQYF. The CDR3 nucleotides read TGTGCCAGCAGCTTAGCGGCAGCTAGCGGAACAGATACGCAGTATTTT.

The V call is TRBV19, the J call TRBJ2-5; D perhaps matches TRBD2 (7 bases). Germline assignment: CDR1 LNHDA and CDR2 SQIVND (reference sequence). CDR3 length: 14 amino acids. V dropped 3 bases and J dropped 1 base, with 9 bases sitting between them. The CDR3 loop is CASSMGGGQETQYF. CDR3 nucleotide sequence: TGTGCCAGTAGTATGGGAGGGGGCCAAGAGACCCAGTACTTC.

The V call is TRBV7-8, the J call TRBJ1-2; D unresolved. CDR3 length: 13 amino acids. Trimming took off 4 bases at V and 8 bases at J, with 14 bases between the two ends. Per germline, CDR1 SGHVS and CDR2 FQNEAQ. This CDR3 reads CASSSQAGKGYTF. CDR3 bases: TGTGCCAGCAGCTCTCAGGCCGGGAAGGGCTACACCTTC.